This T cell receptor beta chain was profiled in a study of cytomegalovirus exposure and HLA in healthy donors. Study at large: Most donors, just over 80% of approximately 400 genotyped, fell in the Caucasian-associated ancestry cluster.

Both 60 Vbeta primers and 13 Jbeta primers went into the PCR. The table came from immunoSEQ multiplex PCR; TCRdb's copy has only in-frame clones and leaves some out. The data contain roughly 100,000 clones, around 70% of them singletons. V trimming: 5 bases; J trimming: 5 bases; junction bases outside the gene matches: 7. CDR3 length: 15 residues. Per the germline V gene, CDR1 is SEHNR and CDR2 is FQNEAQ (reference sequence). Study-level findings and limits: Rarity held for most TCR sequences, but there were some public TCRs that occurred in many donors. Earlier findings revealed that most TCR beta V segments proved productive either about 87% or about 30% of the time.

Concerning this clone itself: Antigen specificity is unknown.

Everyone who donated was a healthy bone marrow donor. The source of this sequence is a man between 35 and 55 years old in good health and CMV-seronegative. Sample: PBMCs. This chain uses TRBV7-9 with TRBJ1-4, with 8 bases fitting TRBD1. Here the CDR3 reads CASSPRGTGNEKLFF. CDR3 DNA: TGTGCCAGCAGCCCCCGAGGGACAGGAAATGAAAAACTGTTTTTT.